The present entry profiles one T cell receptor beta chain with its context. V shed 2 bases and J shed 4 bases, with 12 bases lying between them. The CDR3 is 14 residues long. Germline-derived CDR1 and CDR2 are SGHDT and YYEEEE. In the original workflow: Amplification of reference gene primers provided the estimated nucleated cell counts. Generated by immunoSEQ multiplex PCR, the TCRdb table keeps only in-frame clones and is missing some. That table supplies the V and J calls and clone size; D and trimming were determined from the DNA. The profile shows some 220,000 clones, approximately 83% of them singletons. The data were taken from a study of blood T cell repertoires in COVID-19. Study details: Acute-phase and convalescent COVID-19 samples originated in the United States, Italy and Spain. From T cells, B-cell-depleted T cells, or PBMCs came the material, which was cDNA or gDNA.

The sequence came from a human donor in a cohort sampled during active COVID-19. The specimen was peripheral blood. The chain carries TRBV5-6 and TRBJ1-1; D is ambiguous. The CDR3 sequence: CASSFGLRGTEAFF. The CDR3 DNA is TGTGCCAGCAGCTTTGGACTCCGGGGCACTGAAGCTTTCTTT. Combining the CDR3 with reference TRBV5-6 and TRBJ1-1 gives the whole variable domain DAGVTQSPTHLIKTRGQQVTLRCSPKSGHDTVSWYQQALGQGPQFIFQYYEEEERQRGNFPDRFSGHQFPNYSSELNVNALLLGDSALYLCASSFGLRGTEAFFGQGTRLTVV.